A single sample gave rise to the 18 T cell receptor beta chains below, sequenced in a study of CD8 T cells in ankylosing spondylitis. TCRdb used MiXCR to reprocess the 5' RACE reads, holding one entry per CDR3 protein. The table lists 220,000 or so distinct CDR3 sequences, 10% of them singletons, with approximately 20% in the top ten. Sequences were obtained from blood, either unsorted or a sorted T cell fraction (not recorded which). The receptor source for this set is a male donor with ankylosing spondylitis or in good health (not recorded which).

Ten or more counts support this clonotype. V and J are TRBV29-1 and TRBJ1-2; D is possibly TRBD1 (6 bases). CDR1 SQVTM and CDR2 ANQGSEA come from the germline V gene. The CDR3 runs to 15 residues. V shed 4 bases and J shed 5 bases, with 20 bases lying between them. For the CDR3, the DNA is TGCAGCGTTGTGACAGGATCTGGTGGGGCTTATGGCTACACCTTC. This translates into CSVVTGSGGAYGYTF.

This clonotype was detected many times. The chain is built from TRBV28 and TRBJ1-2; D not resolved. V dropped 4 bases and J dropped 0 bases, with 15 bases sitting between them. This CDR3 comprises 16 residues. Germline values: CDR1 MDHEN, CDR2 SYDVKM. The CDR3 DNA follows: TGTGCCAGCAGTTCCCCTACGATACCAGCTAACTATGGCTACACCTTC. It yields the protein CASSSPTIPANYGYTF.

The sample holds many counts of this clonotype. The gene calls are TRBV7-2 and TRBJ1-1; TRBD1 is a possible D gene (5 bases). With 3 bases removed from V and 1 base from J, the gap between germline ends came to 6 bases. Germline V gene sequence: CDR1 SGHTA, CDR2 FQGNSA. The CDR3 contains 13 residues. CDR3 sequence (DNA): TGTGCCAGCAGCTTGAGGGGGAACACTGAAGCTTTCTTT. Residues: CASSLRGNTEAFF.

This clonotype was recorded at least ten times. The rearrangement uses TRBV28 and TRBJ2-3; 8 bases match TRBD1. The CDR3 is 16 amino acids. The germline CDR1 and CDR2 sequences are MDHEN and SYDVKM. The V segment lost 7 bases and the J segment 4 bases; nucleotides outside the gene matches: 13. CDR3 in amino acids: CASTANDRGGADTQYF. As DNA, the CDR3 is TGTGCCAGCACCGCAAACGACAGGGGAGGCGCAGATACGCAGTATTTT.

The chain joins TRBV29-1 to TRBJ2-1; a weak D match, TRBD2 (7 bases). The germline V and J ends were trimmed by 6 bases and 0 bases, with 18 bases remaining between them. The germline V gene encodes CDR1 SQVTM and CDR2 ANQGSEA. This CDR3 contains 16 residues. DNA for the CDR3: TGCAGCGTCGCATACAGGGAGGGTAGCTCCTACAATGAGCAGTTCTTC. Protein product: CSVAYREGSSYNEQFF.

This clonotype was counted many times. V is TRBV20-1 and J is TRBJ1-1, with D unclear. Looked up from germline, CDR1 is DFQATT and CDR2 is SNEGSKA (reference sequence). The CDR3 contains 14 residues. V dropped 5 bases and J dropped 0 bases, with 13 bases sitting between them. The CDR3 sequence is CSAEPDGMNTEAFF. The CDR3 DNA is TGCAGTGCTGAGCCGGACGGAATGAACACTGAAGCTTTCTTT.

This clonotype was detected ten times or more. This rearrangement joins TRBV9 to TRBJ1-2, with 7 positions matching TRBD1. The CDR3 is 15 amino acids. V was clipped by 3 bases and J by 4 bases; unmatched bases: 9. The germline CDR1 and CDR2 sequences are SGDLS and YYNGEE. In DNA form, the CDR3 reads TGTGCCAGCAGCGACGACAGGGTGATTAGCTATGGCTACACCTTC. It translates to CASSDDRVISYGYTF.

This clonotype was seen repeatedly, ten times or more. The gene calls are TRBV20-1 and TRBJ1-1; D remains unclear. Germline CDR1 is DFQATT and CDR2 is SNEGSKA (reference sequence). V lost 8 bases to trimming and J lost 2 bases, with 12 bases between them. The CDR3 runs 12 residues. The CDR3 protein is CSKEDGNTEAFF. The DNA for the CDR3 is TGCAGTAAAGAGGACGGCAACACTGAAGCTTTCTTT.

This clonotype was counted at least ten times. The chain uses TRBV20-1 and TRBJ2-2; 7 positions agree with TRBD1. The J segment lost 2 bases and the V segment lost 6 bases, leaving 12 bases of the junction unmatched. Germline V lookup: CDR1 DFQATT, CDR2 SNEGSKA (reference sequence). This CDR3 has 16 residues. The CDR3 sequence is CSAWDSRSPNTGELFF. The CDR3, as DNA: TGCAGTGCGTGGGACAGTAGGTCCCCTAACACCGGGGAGCTGTTTTTT.

This clonotype appeared a few times. The rearrangement links TRBV11-2 to TRBJ1-2, with D possibly matching TRBD1 (6 bases). Germline loops: CDR1 SGHAT, CDR2 FQNNGV. Trimming pared 1 base from V and 12 bases from J, leaving 18 bases between. The CDR3 loop spans 14 amino acids. CDR3 loop: CASSLVGGGGPHTF. CDR3 sequence (DNA): TGTGCCAGCAGCTTAGTAGGGGGAGGCGGACCGCACACCTTC.

This clonotype was counted at least ten times. The J gene is TRBJ1-4, the V gene TRBV11-2; 9 positions agree with TRBD1. Losses at the gene ends were 3 bases for V and 9 bases for J; bases not matched to a gene: 8. CDR3 size: 15 residues. The germline V gene encodes CDR1 SGHAT and CDR2 FQNNGV. CDR3 in amino acids: CASSFGTGMGKKLFF. The CDR3 bases are TGTGCCAGCAGCTTCGGGACAGGGATGGGCAAAAAACTGTTTTTT.

This clonotype was detected many times. V and J are TRBV20-1 and TRBJ2-3; 8 nucleotides match TRBD2. Germline CDR1 and CDR2: DFQATT and SNEGSKA (reference sequence). The CDR3 has 15 residues. J gave up 5 bases and V 5 bases, and 12 bases lay outside the gene matches. CDR3 bases: TGCAGTGCTGCCCGCGTAGCGGGGAGGCAAGATACGCAGTATTTT. Its protein product is CSAARVAGRQDTQYF.

This clonotype was recorded at least ten times. The J gene is TRBJ2-3, the V gene TRBV5-1; D tentatively fits TRBD1 or TRBD2 (5 bases each). The CDR3 consists of 14 residues. V was shortened by 7 bases and J by 0 bases, with 12 bases between the two germline ends. Germline values: CDR1 SGHRS, CDR2 YFSETQ. The CDR3 loop is CASWGSSSTDTQYF. The CDR3 DNA reads as TGCGCCAGCTGGGGGTCCAGCAGCACAGATACGCAGTATTTT.

Notes on this clonotype: The junction departs from the called germline gene at one end, perhaps through a read error. The chain recombines TRBV5-1 with TRBJ2-7; 8 positions agree with TRBD1. Germline CDR1 is SGHRS and CDR2 is YFSETQ. This CDR3 spans 14 amino acids. CDR3 sequence reads: CASSFGQGRNEQYF. The CDR3 DNA sequence: TGCGCCAGCAGCTTCGGACAGGGTCGTAACGAGCAATACTTC. The variable domain in full, with the rest retrieved from reference TRBV5-1 and TRBJ2-7, is KAGVTQTPRYLIKTRGQQVTLSCSPISGHRSVSWYQQTPGQGLQFLFEYFSETQRNKGNFPGRFSGRQFSNSRSEMNVSTLELGDSALYLCASSFGQGRNEQYFGPGTRLTVT.

The J gene is TRBJ2-7, the V gene TRBV28, with D unclear. Germline V gene sequence: CDR1 MDHEN, CDR2 SYDVKM. Trimming pared 3 bases from V and 2 bases from J, leaving 11 bases between. The CDR3 spans 14 residues. CDR3 amino acids: CASSFSAAPYEQYF. CDR3 bases: TGTGCCAGCAGTTTCTCGGCGGCCCCCTACGAGCAGTACTTC.

The table lists this clonotype with many counts. The chain has TRBV20-1 and TRBJ1-1; 12 nucleotides match TRBD1. The CDR3 covers 16 residues. CDR1 DFQATT and CDR2 SNEGSKA come from the germline V gene (reference sequence). The ends lost 5 bases at V and 4 bases at J; junction bases unmatched: 11. The CDR3 region is CSAPLLPGQGATEAFF. For the CDR3, the DNA is TGCAGTGCTCCTCTACTACCGGGACAGGGGGCCACTGAAGCTTTCTTT.

This clonotype was detected many times. The chain has TRBV7-9 and TRBJ1-4, with D unresolved. The V end lost 3 bases, the J end lost 6 bases, and 2 bases lay between the germline ends. Germline V gene lookup returns CDR1 SEHNR and CDR2 FQNEAQ (reference sequence). The CDR3 is 11 residues long. This CDR3 reads CASSLYEKLFF. The CDR3 DNA follows: TGTGCCAGCAGCTTGTATGAAAAACTGTTTTTT.

This clonotype has a count of ten or more. V is TRBV29-1 and J is TRBJ1-5; 7 bases align to TRBD1. Germline CDR1 is SQVTM and CDR2 is ANQGSEA. CDR3 length: 13 residues. Trimming took 4 bases from V and 4 from J; bases not matched to a gene: 4. In DNA form, the CDR3 reads TGCAGCGTTGTCCCGACAGGGAATCAGCCCCAGCATTTT. This encodes CSVVPTGNQPQHF. Together with reference TRBV29-1 and TRBJ1-5, the CDR3 gives the full variable domain: SAVISQKPSRDICQRGTSLTIQCQVDSQVTMMFWYRQQPGQSLTLIATANQGSEATYESGFVIDKFPISRPNLTFSTLTVSNMSPEDSSIYLCSVVPTGNQPQHFGDGTRLSIL.